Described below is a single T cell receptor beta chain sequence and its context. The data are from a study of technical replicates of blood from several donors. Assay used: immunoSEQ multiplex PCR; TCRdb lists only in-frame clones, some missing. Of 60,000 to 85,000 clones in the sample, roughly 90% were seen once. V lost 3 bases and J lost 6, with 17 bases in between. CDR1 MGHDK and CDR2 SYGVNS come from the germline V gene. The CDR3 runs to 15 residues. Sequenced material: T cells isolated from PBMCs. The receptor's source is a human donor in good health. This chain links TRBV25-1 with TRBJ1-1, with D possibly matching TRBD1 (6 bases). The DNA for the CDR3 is TGTGCCAGCAGTGACCTCACTCAGGGGACCCCTGAAGCTTTCTTT. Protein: CASSDLTQGTPEAFF.